The clone carrying this T cell receptor (beta chain) was counted between two and nine times. Its specificity is not known. This sample was taken from a study of vaccination effects on CD4 cells after COVID-19. Antigen-specific CD4+ T cell clonotypes were called by their expansion after viral peptide-pool culture in ViraFEST. The culture ran for approximately 11 days before CD4+ T cells were isolated. Nucleocapsid antibody tests were negative, and the vaccine recipients had no prior SARS-CoV-2 infection. Wells containing a few million PBMC each were cultured with around 9.1 IU/ml IL-2 and 8.5 to 10 ug/ml peptides. TCRdb keeps only in-frame clones here, not all; method: immunoSEQ multiplex PCR. The data show 65,000 to 90,000 clones, roughly 74% seen once. The CDR3 length is 15 residues. Germline V lookup: CDR1 MNHEY, CDR2 SVGAGI. V lost 6 bases and J 0 bases, leaving 11 bases between the germline ends.

Source: CD4+ T cells from PBMCs cultured with HCoV-NL63 spike peptides, taken before COVID-19 vaccination. The chain joins TRBV6-5 to TRBJ2-2; the D is unclear. This clonotype was sampled from a human donor who received a COVID-19 vaccine. This chain's CDR3 is CASSQRRSNTGELFF. The CDR3 DNA reads TGTGCCAGCAGCCAACGACGGTCGAACACCGGGGAGCTGTTTTTT.